A single TCR beta chain is shown here with its context. This receptor's antigen is unknown. To prepare the library, 5' RACE was applied. Each TCR library was prepared from around 3,400 ng of total RNA. cDNA was synthesized with SMARTScribe reverse transcriptase in eight separate reactions per sample. During cDNA synthesis, template switching was used to introduce unique molecular identifiers that contained a 6-nucleotide sample barcode. Amplification of TCRalpha and TCRbeta cDNA involved two nested PCRs of approximately 16 and 9 cycles, and each PCR was followed by bead purification. Before amplification, the cDNA was treated with uracil DNA-glycosylase and purified using the QIAquick PCR purification kit. The second PCR was the step at which Illumina TruSeq-compatible adapters and sample-specific barcodes were added. Library quality and concentration were checked on TapeStation and Qubit, and libraries were pooled at about 5 ng each. The pooled libraries were sequenced with 2 x 100 bp reads and custom sequencing primers on an Illumina HiSeq2500 single-index Rapid Run. Regarding the original processing steps: UMI-based consensus assembly with MiGEC version 1.2.6 was used to correct PCR and sequencing errors. V(D)J alignment, clonotype assembly and CDR3 extraction were performed with MiXCR version 2.1.1. Gene usage, clonotype sharing and MAIT/NKT TCR abundance were normalised by analysing the top 1000, 10 000 and 20 000 clonotypes per sample. Diversity was computed as the inverse Simpson index with the vegan R package after downsampling to 27 000 UMIs. Paired Mann-Whitney U tests were applied to discordant twin pairs, with Benjamini-Hochberg correction for multiple testing. TCRdb reprocessed the reads, and each CDR3 protein sequence is entered once, without DNA. None of the V and J calls come from the authors' own analysis; TCRdb made them. The table of this sample itemizes around 140,000 distinct CDR3 sequences. Around 1.3% of the sample comes from the top ten.

The record originates from a study of monozygotic twins with inflammatory bowel disease (dated by TCRdb to about 2019). In terms of the full investigation: In total, approximately 28 monozygotic twin pairs made up the full study: 19 Danish pairs, all IBD-discordant, plus nine German pairs, of which four were IBD-concordant and five were IBD-discordant. Disease-associated traits were sought mainly through comparisons between IBD patients and their genetically identical healthy co-twins within discordant pairs. Each individual had, on average, about 151 000 unique TCRalpha sequences and 181 000 unique TCRbeta sequences available for analysis.

From each donor, a roughly 2.5 ml peripheral blood sample was drawn into PAXgene tubes and stored at -80 degrees C. Total RNA was isolated from whole blood with the PAXgene blood miRNA kit on an automated QIAcube, without T cell sorting. Deep TCRalpha and TCRbeta repertoire profiling with unique molecular barcoding was performed on peripheral blood of monozygotic twin pairs concordant or discordant for inflammatory bowel disease. Smoking habits were recorded for all twin pairs, and individuals were classified as current, former or never smokers. What the study reported, not specific to this receptor: Fewer clonotypes were shared with other individuals by IBD patients than by healthy twins, most markedly in patients showing signs of disease activity. No difference in repertoire similarity was observed between concordant and discordant twins, possibly owing to limited statistical power. No single strong signal or clonotype linked to IBD turned up in the results, so the idea that one exists was not supported. TCRbeta repertoire diversity, by inverse Simpson index, was decreased in IBD patients compared with their healthy co-twins. Because patients received different immunosuppressive treatments, the repertoires may have picked up extra background noise and variability between individuals. The analysis was unable to tell apart different T cell subtypes.

Based on the germline V gene, the CDR1 and CDR2 sequences are SNHLY and FYNNEI. The CDR3 covers 14 residues, taking in both the cysteine and the phenylalanine. No DNA was logged. The TCR originated in a human donor with ulcerative colitis or Crohn's disease, or a healthy co-twin of an affected twin (not recorded which). Sequenced material: blood. The receptor chain draws on TRBV2 and TRBJ1-2; TCRdb selects TRBD1, and the lack of DNA leaves this call unchecked. The CDR3 loop reads CASSGQGFNYGYTF. The reference TRBV2 and TRBJ1-2 proteins fill in what lies around the CDR3, so the full variable domain reads EPEVTQTPSHQVTQMGQEVILRCVPISNHLYFYWYRQILGQKVEFLVSFYNNEISEKSEIFDDQFSVERPDGSNFTLKIRSTKLEDSAMYFCASSGQGFNYGYTFGSGTRLTVV.